Listed below are T cell receptor beta chains from one sample, sequenced in a study of radiation and T cells in renal cell carcinoma. Assay: immunoSEQ multiplex PCR; the TCRdb copy retains only in-frame clones and omits some. Of about 14,000 clones listed, 57% are singletons. Sequenced here: tumor tissue, sampled from a patient whose treatment was nephrectomy without radiotherapy. These receptors were obtained from a man aged 45 to 65 with renal cell carcinoma. Each CDR3 is given with its conserved first and last residue. The order of the fields is clone size, D gene, V gene, J gene, CDR3 protein, CDR3 DNA. D genes are given only for firm matches. Not all rows give a size; the values are once, few, many and, for expanded clones, a class.

.	TRBD1	TRBV9	TRBJ1-2	CASSAAGTGVYGYTF	TGTGCCAGCAGCGCAGCCGGGACAGGGGTCTATGGCTACACCTTC
few	TRBD2	TRBV9	TRBJ2-1	CASSTSGVLSYNEQFF	TGTGCCAGCAGCACTAGCGGGGTTCTTTCCTACAATGAGCAGTTCTTC
once	TRBD1	TRBV29-1	TRBJ2-7	CSVGGTGGVGDEQYF	TGCAGCGTTGGTGGGACAGGTGGAGTTGGCGACGAGCAGTACTTC
.	.	TRBV5-1	TRBJ1-3	CASSSPWDGNTIYF	TGCGCCAGCAGCTCCCCGTGGGATGGAAACACCATATATTTT
few	.	TRBV5-1	TRBJ2-3	CASSLAEGKGSDTQYF	TGCGCCAGCAGCTTGGCCGAGGGGAAGGGATCAGATACGCAGTATTTT
.	.	TRBV7-9	TRBJ2-1	CASSSLVNNEQFF	TGTGCCAGCAGCTCCCTAGTGAACAATGAGCAGTTCTTC
.	.	TRBV6-5	TRBJ2-1	CASSPPNEQFF	TGTGCCAGCAGCCCCCCAAATGAGCAGTTCTTC
.	.	TRBV6-4	TRBJ2-3	CASSAAAKSTDTQYF	TGTGCCAGCAGTGCAGCAGCGAAGAGCACAGATACGCAGTATTTT
.	TRBD1	TRBV10-1	TRBJ2-1	CASSSPGQGRHEQFF	TGCGCCAGCAGCAGCCCGGGACAGGGACGCCATGAGCAGTTCTTC
few	.	TRBV6-1	TRBJ1-4	CASSESQTNEKLFF	TGTGCCAGCAGTGAATCCCAAACTAATGAAAAACTGTTTTTT
.	.	TRBV12-5	TRBJ1-2	CASGVVGVNGYTF	TGTGCTAGTGGTGTAGTGGGAGTAAATGGCTACACCTTC
medium-sized	.	TRBV7-9	TRBJ1-1	CASSLGGQNGAFF	TGTGCCAGCAGCTTAGGGGGGCAGAACGGTGCTTTCTTT
.	.	TRBV5-6	TRBJ2-5	CASSPDSGIETQYF	TGTGCCAGCAGCCCCGACAGTGGGATAGAGACCCAGTACTTC
medium-sized	TRBD1	TRBV30	TRBJ1-3	CAWRLWRQGAGNTIYF	TGTGCCTGGAGACTGTGGAGGCAGGGGGCTGGAAACACCATATATTTT
.	TRBD1	TRBV11-2	TRBJ1-2	CASSLGLGTGSTGYTF	TGTGCCAGCAGCTTAGGACTAGGGACAGGTTCAACCGGCTACACCTTC
.	.	TRBV5-1	TRBJ2-7	CASSLGWGPFSYEQYF	TGCGCCAGCAGCTTGGGGTGGGGCCCTTTTTCCTACGAGCAGTACTTC
few	.	TRBV6-5	TRBJ1-1	CASSYGEGAFF	TGTGCCAGCAGTTACGGCGAGGGAGCTTTCTTT
.	TRBD1	TRBV5-1	TRBJ1-2	CASSLPGQGRSYGYTF	TGCGCCAGCAGCTTGCCCGGACAGGGAAGGTCCTATGGCTACACCTTC
.	.	TRBV5-4	TRBJ1-2	CASSLRHSGYTF	TGTGCCAGCAGCTTACGGCATAGTGGCTACACCTTC
.	.	TRBV12-5	TRBJ2-2	CASGSGAITGELFF	TGTGCTAGTGGTTCAGGGGCTATCACCGGGGAGCTGTTTTTT
.	TRBD1	TRBV10-2	TRBJ2-7	CASSERTGNLYEQYF	TGCGCCAGCAGTGAACGGACAGGGAACCTCTACGAGCAGTACTTC
.	.	TRBV5-1	TRBJ1-5	CASSLTGLNQPQHF	TGCGCCAGCAGCTTGACAGGCCTCAATCAGCCCCAGCATTTT